These 12 T cell receptor beta chains originate from one sample sequenced in a study of T cells after yellow fever vaccination. A single record per CDR3 protein comes from TCRdb applying MiXCR to the 5' RACE reads. This table has some 670,000 distinct CDR3 sequences, roughly 12% appearing once. The sequencing used PBMCs, collected on the day of the yellow fever booster vaccination. Source of these receptors: a young man who received the YFV17D yellow fever vaccine.

Only a few counts were recorded for this clonotype. The J gene is TRBJ2-3, the V gene TRBV20-1; the match to TRBD2 covers 12 bases. Per germline, CDR1 DFQATT and CDR2 SNEGSKA (reference sequence). J lost 5 bases, V lost 6 bases, and 12 bases had no gene match. The CDR3 length is 16 residues. CDR3 residues: CSAAPATSGGGDTQYF. CDR3 nucleotides: TGCAGTGCAGCCCCGGCGACTAGCGGGGGCGGAGATACGCAGTATTTT.

This clonotype was seen only a few times. This chain joins TRBV14 and TRBJ2-1; 13 positions agree with TRBD2. The CDR3 has 16 amino acids. V lost 1 base to trimming and J lost 8 bases; unmatched junction nucleotides: 5. Germline V gene sequence: CDR1 SGHDN, CDR2 FVKESK. Here the CDR3 reads CASSQVGTSGIHEQFF. CDR3 bases: TGTGCCAGCAGCCAAGTCGGGACTAGCGGGATCCATGAGCAGTTCTTC.

This clonotype was counted between two and nine times. V and J are TRBV4-1 and TRBJ2-2; a weak D match, TRBD2 (5 bases). Trimming cost V 1 base and J 5 bases, with 14 bases left between them. CDR3 size: 16 residues. Germline lookup yields CDR1 MGHRA and CDR2 YSYEKL. The CDR3 sequence: CASSQVAGRRTGELFF. The CDR3 DNA reads TGCGCCAGCAGCCAAGTTGCCGGGCGGAGGACCGGGGAGCTGTTTTTT.

In this sample, this clonotype turned up a few times. The chain is built from TRBV18 and TRBJ2-2; the D is unclear. Germline V CDR1 and CDR2: KGHSH, LQKENI. The CDR3 consists of 14 residues. V lost 4 bases and J lost 4, with 10 bases in between. CDR3 residues: CASSRTEPTGELFF. DNA for the CDR3: TGTGCCAGCTCACGTACAGAGCCCACCGGGGAGCTGTTTTTT.

A few counts support this clonotype. V and J are TRBV20-1 and TRBJ1-5; D remains ambiguous. CDR3 length: 13 residues. Germline V gives CDR1 DFQATT, CDR2 SNEGSKA (reference sequence). The ends were cut back, 7 bases at V and 0 bases at J, with 10 bases in the middle. CDR3 bases: TGCAGTGTATTCCTTAGTAGCAATCAGCCCCAGCATTTT. As protein: CSVFLSSNQPQHF.

Only a few counts were recorded for this clonotype. In nucleotides, the CDR3 is TGTGCCACCCCCGGGAGCGGGAGGGGGGAGACCCAGTACTTC. As protein: CATPGSGRGETQYF. The genes are TRBV15 and TRBJ2-5, with 10 bases fitting TRBD2. CDR3 length: 14 amino acids. Germline CDR1 is LNHNV and CDR2 is YYDKDF (reference sequence). Losses at the gene ends were 8 bases for V and 5 bases for J; bases not matched to a gene: 8.

The J gene is TRBJ2-3, the V gene TRBV20-1, with 7 positions matching TRBD2. After removal of 0 bases from V and 7 bases from J, the junction contained 13 bases not matched to a gene. There are 16 residues in the CDR3. Germline V gene sequence: CDR1 DFQATT, CDR2 SNEGSKA (reference sequence). The CDR3 loop reads CSARDHQRGLGNTQYF. The CDR3 nucleotides are TGCAGTGCTAGAGATCATCAGCGGGGCTTGGGAAATACGCAGTATTTT.

This clonotype turned up a few times. V usage is TRBV5-1 and J usage is TRBJ2-7; 7 bases align to TRBD2. Germline CDR1 is SGHRS and CDR2 is YFSETQ. V gave up 1 base and J gave up 5 bases; unmatched junction bases: 6. This CDR3 spans 14 amino acids. CDR3 residues: CASSLWREHDEQYF. The CDR3 DNA is TGCGCCAGCAGCTTGTGGCGGGAGCACGACGAGCAGTACTTC.

The table lists this clonotype with a count of one. A clone one base away is much larger, so this may be a read error. J is TRBJ2-5 and V is TRBV20-1; D uncertain. The CDR3 has 10 residues. CDR1 DFQATT and CDR2 SNEGSKA come from the germline V gene (reference sequence). DNA of the CDR3: TGCAGTGTGTTCCAAGAGACCCAGAACTTC. This gives the protein CSVFQETQNF.

This clonotype came up a few times. The chain employs TRBV20-1 and TRBJ1-5; TRBD1 might be the D (5 bases). V was clipped by 6 bases and J by 11 bases, with 17 bases between them. Germline V gene lookup returns CDR1 DFQATT and CDR2 SNEGSKA (reference sequence). The CDR3 has 12 amino acids. The CDR3 nucleotides are TGCAGTGCATCCGGGACGTCCGCCACCCAGCATTTT. This gives the protein CSASGTSATQHF.

The chain uses TRBV5-1 and TRBJ2-2; 8 bases align to TRBD2. Germline CDR1 and CDR2: SGHRS and YFSETQ. Trimming cost V 1 base and J 3 bases; bases outside gene matches: 8. This CDR3 is 17 amino acids long. The CDR3 loop reads CASSLRTVAGYTGELFF. The CDR3 bases are TGCGCCAGCAGCTTGAGGACGGTAGCGGGGTACACCGGGGAGCTGTTTTTT.

This chain connects TRBV9 to TRBJ2-5; D remains unclear. The CDR3 extends over 14 amino acids. V was clipped by 1 base and J by 2 bases, with 9 bases between them. Germline values: CDR1 SGDLS, CDR2 YYNGEE. In DNA form, the CDR3 reads TGTGCCAGCAGCGTATCGCAGGAACAAGAGACCCAGTACTTC. Its protein product is CASSVSQEQETQYF.